The T cell receptor (beta chain) described here comes from a study of T cell clonality in common variable immunodeficiency. The CDR3 loop spans 15 amino acids. Unmatched junction bases numbered 7, after V lost 2 bases and J lost 4 bases. CDR1 SGHKS and CDR2 YYEKEE come from the germline V gene (reference sequence). This clone was detected only a few times. Its antigen is currently unknown. Coverage ceases 3 residues before the CDR3 finishes, and the germline J gene fills in the end. Overall study results and limits: Fewer deletions and N-nucleotide insertions were reportedly seen in common variable immunodeficiency TCR beta sequences.

Generated by immunoSEQ multiplex PCR, the TCRdb table keeps only in-frame clones and is missing some. The record shows around 42,000 clones for this sample, with no singletons present. The clonotype originates from a human donor with common variable immunodeficiency. The sequenced material came from peripheral blood mononuclear cells. This rearrangement joins TRBV5-5 to TRBJ2-3, with 7 bases matching TRBD1. CDR3 DNA (partial): TGTGCCAGCAGCTTTTCCGGGCAGGGGGCAGATACG. Its translation: CASSFSGQGADT. The CDR3 reads in full as CASSFSGQGADTQYF.